This TCR beta chain originates from a study of metastatic and nonmetastatic thyroid tumors. The study, taken as a whole, reports: It was reportedly found that TCR beta diversity was significantly higher in malignant thyroid tumors than in benign nodules, a difference seen in both blood and tumor samples.

Until they underwent thyroid surgery, no patient had received any treatment. Of note for this clone: Antigen unknown.

TCRdb re-clonotyped the PCR reads via MiXCR. The sample comprises about 41,000 clones, 25% to 30% of which are singletons, and about a tenth rests with the top ten. Trimming removed 4 bases at V and 10 bases at J, with 20 bases between. Germline CDR1 and CDR2: MNHNS and SASEGT. The CDR3 totals 15 residues. The rearrangement links TRBV6-1 to TRBJ2-1; weak D call: TRBD2 (6 bases). What was sequenced was blood. This TCR came from a male donor with papillary thyroid cancer or a benign thyroid nodule (not recorded which). Some clones in this sample may be carry-over from other donors' samples. The CDR3 spells CASSASLSEGREQFF. CDR3 DNA sequence: TGTGCCAGCAGTGCATCCCTTTCGGAGGGAAGAGAGCAGTTCTTC.